One sample yielded the 32 T cell receptor beta chains listed below, sequenced in a study of T cells in Graves' hyperthyroidism and ophthalmopathy. Amplification of TCR beta CDR3 regions used RNA as the template. The HTBI set primed first-round TCR CDR3 RT-PCR. TCRdb processed the multiplex PCR reads anew with MiXCR; each CDR3 protein has one entry. The data contain 350,000 or so distinct CDR3 sequences, less than 20% of them singletons. Sequenced: blood. Every receptor here comes from a woman aged 40 to 50 with Graves' ophthalmopathy.

The chain is built from TRBV12-3 or TRBV12-4 and TRBJ1-1; 7 nucleotides agree with TRBD1. This CDR3 is built from 16 residues. V was clipped by 7 bases and J by 1 base; unmatched bases: 12. For the CDR3, the DNA is TGTGCCAGCACCCGCGCAAGTTCAGGGGGGAACACTGAAGCTTTCTTT. It specifies CASTRASSGGNTEAFF.

The sample holds many counts of this clonotype. The CDR3 spells CASSDSGLAQETQYF. The CDR3 nucleotides read TGTGCCAGCAGTGATTCGGGACTAGCCCAAGAGACCCAGTACTTC. The chain combines TRBV25-1 with TRBJ2-5; 9 positions match TRBD2. V was pared by 3 bases and J by 1 base, with 3 bases of the junction left unmatched. The germline V gene has CDR1 MGHDK and CDR2 SYGVNS. The CDR3 runs 15 residues.

This clonotype showed up many times. This chain links TRBV30 with TRBJ1-2; no reliable D call. V shed 5 bases and J shed 5 bases, with 9 bases lying between them. Germline CDR1 and CDR2: GTSNPN and SVGIG (reference sequence). The CDR3 is 11 amino acids. The CDR3 region is CAWATGYGYTF. DNA of the CDR3: TGTGCCTGGGCAACGGGTTATGGCTACACCTTC.

This clonotype was observed many times. CDR3 protein: CASSFSSGPYEQYF. For the CDR3, the DNA is TGTGCCAGCAGTTTCTCTAGCGGTCCCTACGAGCAGTACTTC. V gene TRBV27 combines with J gene TRBJ2-7; 7 nucleotides agree with TRBD2. Trimming took 3 bases from V and 2 from J; bases not matched to a gene: 4. The CDR3 has 14 amino acids. Per germline, CDR1 MNHEY and CDR2 SMNVEV (reference sequence).

This clonotype was found many times. The V gene is TRBV11-2, the J gene TRBJ2-7; D perhaps matches TRBD1 (6 bases). The CDR3 has 15 amino acids. CDR1 and CDR2 (germline): SGHAT, FQNNGV. Between the trimmed V and J ends, which lost 3 bases and 7 bases, there was a span of 19 bases. The DNA for the CDR3 is TGTGCCAGCAGCTTTGGGGCAGGGGTAGGAAGGGAGCAGTACTTC. Translating it yields CASSFGAGVGREQYF.

This clonotype was detected many times. The rearrangement joins TRBV10-3 to TRBJ2-7; 7 bases match TRBD1. Per germline, CDR1 ENHRY and CDR2 SYGVKD. The V gene end was trimmed by 5 bases and the J gene end by 0 bases; junction bases not matched to a gene: 4. The CDR3 totals 14 residues. The CDR3 loop reads CAISPSGGSYEQYF. CDR3 nucleotide sequence: TGTGCCATCAGTCCTTCAGGGGGCTCCTACGAGCAGTACTTC.

This clonotype was seen many times. The chain joins TRBV6-5 to TRBJ1-1, with D tentatively TRBD1 (6 bases). The germline V gene encodes CDR1 MNHEY and CDR2 SVGAGI. The CDR3 is made up of 15 amino acids. Trimming left V 4 bases short and J 0 bases short, with 12 bases between. The CDR3 bases are TGTGCCAGCAGTTCGCATCAGGGGATGAACACTGAAGCTTTCTTT. Translation: CASSSHQGMNTEAFF.

This clonotype showed up many times. The CDR3 region has the DNA TGTGCCAGCAGTTCAGCGTACCCTAAGCGACCAAATCAGCCCCAGCATTTT. Translated: CASSSAYPKRPNQPQHF. This chain connects TRBV6-7 to TRBJ1-5; D is unclear. TRBV6-7 is designated an ORF whose function remains uncertain. The length of the CDR3 is 17 residues. V shed 4 bases and J shed 4 bases, with 20 bases lying between them.

This clonotype was seen ten or more times. The chain employs TRBV7-2 and TRBJ2-7, with 10 bases fitting TRBD2. The CDR3 spans 15 residues. Looked up from germline, CDR1 is SGHTA and CDR2 is FQGNSA. With V trimmed by 5 bases and J by 3 bases, 7 bases remained unmatched. The CDR3 loop is CASSPSGSRDYEQYF. The CDR3 coding sequence is TGTGCCAGCAGCCCTAGCGGGAGTCGTGACTACGAGCAGTACTTC.

This chain connects TRBV6-2 or TRBV6-3 to TRBJ1-1; D is uncertain. The CDR3 has 12 residues. V lost 5 bases, J lost 4 bases, and 8 bases lay in between. CDR1 and CDR2 (germline): MNHEY, SVGEGT. The CDR3: CASSDQVTEAFF. CDR3 bases: TGTGCCAGCAGTGACCAGGTCACTGAAGCTTTCTTT.

The rearrangement uses TRBV6-1 and TRBJ1-3, with D unresolved. Germline V lookup: CDR1 MNHNS, CDR2 SASEGT. This CDR3 spans 14 amino acids. V gave up 2 bases and J gave up 3 bases, with 8 bases separating them. CDR3 region: CASSEYPNGNTIYF. The CDR3 region has the DNA TGTGCCAGCAGTGAATATCCCAATGGAAACACCATATATTTT.

This clonotype was counted at least ten times. The chain recombines TRBV7-2 with TRBJ1-1; 7 bases agree with TRBD1. The CDR3 has 15 amino acids. V was clipped by 3 bases and J by 0 bases; unmatched bases: 4. Germline V CDR1 and CDR2: SGHTA, FQGNSA. The CDR3 region is CASSFRQGLNTEAFF. The DNA of the CDR3 is TGTGCCAGCAGCTTTAGACAGGGTCTGAACACTGAAGCTTTCTTT.

A word on this clonotype: This may stem from a read error, because a much larger clone lies one nucleotide away. This rearrangement joins TRBV30 to TRBJ1-1; the D gene is possibly TRBD1 (5 bases). Germline V lookup: CDR1 GTSNPN, CDR2 SVGIG (reference sequence). This CDR3 is built from 13 residues. This chain's CDR3 is CAWSGSVGTEASF. The CDR3 DNA follows: TGTGCCTGGAGCGGGAGCGTAGGGACTGAAGCTTCCTTT.

This clonotype was detected ten times or more. CDR3 region: CASSTDLTGELFF. CDR3 sequence (DNA): TGTGCCAGTAGTACCGATCTGACCGGGGAGCTGTTTTTT. This chain uses TRBV19 with TRBJ2-2, with D uncertain. Germline V gene sequence: CDR1 LNHDA, CDR2 SQIVND (reference sequence). V was cut by 4 bases and J by 5 bases, with 8 bases left in between. This CDR3 comprises 13 residues.

Many counts were recorded for this clonotype. CDR3 nucleotide sequence: TGTGCCAGCAGTTTGCCCCCTAACTATGGCTACACCTTC. Its translation: CASSLPPNYGYTF. The chain employs TRBV28 and TRBJ1-2; no firm D call. CDR1 and CDR2 (germline): MDHEN, SYDVKM. With 3 bases removed from V and 0 bases from J, the gap between germline ends came to 5 bases. The CDR3 has 13 amino acids.

This clonotype has ten or more counts. The chain joins TRBV29-1 to TRBJ2-5, with unresolved D. Trimming removed 5 bases from V and 2 bases from J, with 3 bases in between. The CDR3 loop spans 10 amino acids. The germline V gene encodes CDR1 SQVTM and CDR2 ANQGSEA. In DNA form, the CDR3 reads TGCAGCGTTATTCAAGAGACCCAGTACTTC. This gives the protein CSVIQETQYF.

The V and J genes are TRBV6-1 and TRBJ1-1, with unresolved D. This CDR3 contains 12 residues. The V end was cut by 5 bases, the J end by 12 bases, with 16 bases between. CDR1 and CDR2 from the germline V gene are MNHNS and SASEGT. CDR3 DNA sequence: TGTGCCAGCAGTACAAACTCTGAAATGTCTTTCTTT. Translating gives CASSTNSEMSFF.

This clonotype was recorded many times. This chain links TRBV27 with TRBJ2-7; D not resolved. The CDR3 is made up of 12 amino acids. Per the germline V gene, CDR1 is MNHEY and CDR2 is SMNVEV (reference sequence). The V gene lost 4 bases and the J gene lost 7 bases, with 11 bases spanning the gap. The CDR3 reads CASSSGGLEQYF. As DNA, the CDR3 is TGTGCCAGCAGTTCCGGTGGGTTGGAGCAGTACTTC.

The sample holds many counts of this clonotype. The J gene is TRBJ2-7, the V gene TRBV27; 7 nucleotides align to TRBD1. The germline V gene has CDR1 MNHEY and CDR2 SMNVEV (reference sequence). The CDR3 spans 14 residues. V lost 6 bases and J lost 0; bases outside the gene matches: 5. CDR3 region: CASRDGTVSYEQYF. The CDR3 region has the DNA TGTGCCAGCAGGGACGGGACAGTCTCCTACGAGCAGTACTTC.

This clonotype appeared many times. The chain recombines TRBV6-5 with TRBJ2-5; D is unresolved. The CDR3 length is 17 residues. Per germline, CDR1 MNHEY and CDR2 SVGAGI. Trimming removed 2 bases from V and 3 bases from J, with 19 bases in between. CDR3 sequence: CASSYPGPLRAKETQYF. DNA of the CDR3: TGTGCCAGCAGTTACCCCGGGCCCCTTCGGGCAAAAGAGACCCAGTACTTC.

This clonotype was detected ten times or more. V usage is TRBV24-1 and J usage is TRBJ2-7; 7 nucleotides match TRBD2. V dropped 9 bases and J dropped 5; count of bases not matched to a gene: 12. This CDR3 contains 14 residues. The germline V gene has CDR1 KGHDR and CDR2 SFDVKD. CDR3 protein: CATQRSLATDEQYF. CDR3 in DNA: TGTGCCACCCAGCGATCACTAGCGACGGACGAGCAGTACTTC.

This clonotype was picked up many times. The rearrangement uses TRBV18 and TRBJ1-1; D possibly corresponds to TRBD1 (6 bases). The CDR3 runs 16 residues. V was cut by 7 bases and J by 3 bases, with 21 bases left in between. Germline V gene lookup returns CDR1 KGHSH and CDR2 LQKENI. CDR3 in DNA: TGTGCCAGCTTCCCCGGGGGGGGCGCGGTGGACACTGAAGCTTTCTTT. Residues: CASFPGGGAVDTEAFF.

This clonotype was counted ten times or more. The rearrangement links TRBV29-1 to TRBJ2-7, with 10 nucleotides matching TRBD1. Germline CDR1 is SQVTM and CDR2 is ANQGSEA. V was clipped by 7 bases and J by 3 bases; unmatched bases: 9. This CDR3 is built from 14 residues. As DNA, the CDR3 is TGCAGCGCGTCCGGGACAGGGGTTCTCTACGAGCAGTACTTC. It translates to CSASGTGVLYEQYF.

The gene calls are TRBV24-1 and TRBJ2-6, with D perhaps matching TRBD1 or TRBD2 (5 bases each). V was cut by 9 bases and J by 0 bases, with 11 bases left in between. CDR3 length: 15 residues. CDR1 is KGHDR, CDR2 SFDVKD, per germline. The CDR3, as DNA: TGTGCCACCGCCAATGGGGGCTCTGGGGCCAACGTCCTGACTTTC. Its protein is CATANGGSGANVLTF.

This clonotype was observed many times. CDR3 in DNA: TGTGCCATCAGTGACAGGGGACAGCCCCAGCATTTT. This codes for CAISDRGQPQHF. The chain combines TRBV10-3 with TRBJ1-5, with a weak D call TRBD1 (6 bases). V was trimmed by 3 bases and J by 7 bases, leaving 7 bases between them. From germline, CDR1 is ENHRY and CDR2 SYGVKD. The CDR3 is made up of 12 amino acids.

This clonotype was detected ten times or more. The V and J genes are TRBV29-1 and TRBJ2-3; possible D gene TRBD2, 5 bases. The CDR3 extends over 16 amino acids. The V gene lost 1 base and the J gene lost 1 base, with 15 bases spanning the gap. Germline-derived CDR1 and CDR2 are SQVTM and ANQGSEA. The CDR3 DNA sequence: TGCAGCGTTGAAGGGCCGGGGAAAGTTGGCACAGATACGCAGTATTTT. Translating gives CSVEGPGKVGTDTQYF.

This clonotype was counted many times. The chain recombines TRBV6-5 with TRBJ2-7, with 7 bases that match TRBD1. Looked up from germline, CDR1 is MNHEY and CDR2 is SVGAGI. V shed 8 bases, J shed 7 bases, and the junction held 11 bases outside the gene matches. The CDR3 totals 13 residues. CDR3 bases: TGTGCCAGCGGACGGGACAGTGGGTTAGAGCAGTACTTC. It specifies CASGRDSGLEQYF.

This clonotype was seen many times. The rearrangement uses TRBV28 and TRBJ2-4, with D tentatively TRBD2 (6 bases). Trimming took off 2 bases at V and 3 bases at J, with 11 bases between the two ends. The CDR3 totals 15 residues. Germline V lookup: CDR1 MDHEN, CDR2 SYDVKM. The CDR3 nucleotides read TGTGCCAGCAGTTTAGTTTGGGGGGTCAAAAACATTCAGTACTTC. It is translated as CASSLVWGVKNIQYF.

The chain links TRBV6-1 to TRBJ1-5, with D possibly being TRBD1 (5 bases). The germline V and J ends were trimmed by 11 bases and 4 bases, with 18 bases remaining between them. The CDR3 is 14 residues long. CDR1 MNHNS and CDR2 SASEGT come from the germline V gene. The CDR3 here is CASYWGGLNQPQHF. The DNA for the CDR3 is TGTGCCTCCTACTGGGGCGGGCTTAATCAGCCCCAGCATTTT.

This clonotype appeared many times. CDR3: CSAARLRQETQYF. CDR3 in DNA: TGCAGTGCTGCCCGACTAAGACAAGAGACCCAGTACTTC. The gene calls are TRBV20-1 and TRBJ2-5, with D tentatively TRBD2 (5 bases). The germline V and J ends were trimmed by 5 bases and 2 bases, with 12 bases remaining between them. Looked up from germline, CDR1 is DFQATT and CDR2 is SNEGSKA (reference sequence). The CDR3 covers 13 residues.

In its sample, this clonotype was seen many times. V and J are TRBV20-1 and TRBJ2-7, with D perhaps TRBD2 (5 bases). The CDR3 length is 14 residues. V was trimmed by 5 bases and J by 2 bases, leaving 16 bases between them. Germline CDR1 reads DFQATT; CDR2 reads SNEGSKA (reference sequence). The CDR3 DNA is TGCAGTGCTGAGGGAGCTCCGGCGGCCTACGAGCAGTACTTC. The encoded protein is CSAEGAPAAYEQYF.

This chain connects TRBV12-3 or TRBV12-4 to TRBJ1-1; TRBD1 is a possible D gene (5 bases). This CDR3 is built from 12 residues. Between the trimmed V and J ends, which lost 6 bases and 6 bases, there was a span of 11 bases. The CDR3 sequence is CASSREAAEAFF. The CDR3 nucleotides are TGTGCCAGCAGCAGGGAAGCCGCTGAAGCTTTCTTT.